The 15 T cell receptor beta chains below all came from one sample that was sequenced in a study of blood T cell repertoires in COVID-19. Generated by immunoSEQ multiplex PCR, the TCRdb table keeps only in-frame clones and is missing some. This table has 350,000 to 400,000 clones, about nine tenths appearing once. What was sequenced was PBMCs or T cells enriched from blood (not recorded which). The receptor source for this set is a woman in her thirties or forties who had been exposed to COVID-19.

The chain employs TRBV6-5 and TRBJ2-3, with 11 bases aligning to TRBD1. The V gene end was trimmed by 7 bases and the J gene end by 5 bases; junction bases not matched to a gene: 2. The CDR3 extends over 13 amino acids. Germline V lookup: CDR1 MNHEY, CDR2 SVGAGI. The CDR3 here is CASTDRGRDTQYF. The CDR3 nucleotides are TGTGCCAGCACGGACAGGGGGCGAGATACGCAGTATTTT.

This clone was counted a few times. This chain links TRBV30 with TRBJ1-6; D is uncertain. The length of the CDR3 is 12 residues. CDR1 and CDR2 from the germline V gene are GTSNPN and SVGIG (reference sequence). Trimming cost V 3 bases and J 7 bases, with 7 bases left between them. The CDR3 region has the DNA TGTGCCTGGAGAATCATGAATTCACCCCTCCACTTT. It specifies CAWRIMNSPLHF.

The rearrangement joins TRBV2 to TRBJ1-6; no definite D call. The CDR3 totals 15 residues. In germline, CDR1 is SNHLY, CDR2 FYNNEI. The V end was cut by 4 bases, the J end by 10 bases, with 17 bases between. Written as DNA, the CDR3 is TGTGCCAGCAGTGTAGCGGTCGGCGGAGGATCACCCCTCCACTTT. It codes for CASSVAVGGGSPLHF.

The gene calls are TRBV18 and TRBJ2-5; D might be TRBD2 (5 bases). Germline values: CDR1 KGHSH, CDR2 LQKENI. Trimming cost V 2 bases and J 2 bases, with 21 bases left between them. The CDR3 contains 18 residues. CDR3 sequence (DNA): TGTGCCAGCTCACCAAATCGGCGGCGAGCGGACCGACAAGAGACCCAGTACTTC. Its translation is CASSPNRRRADRQETQYF.

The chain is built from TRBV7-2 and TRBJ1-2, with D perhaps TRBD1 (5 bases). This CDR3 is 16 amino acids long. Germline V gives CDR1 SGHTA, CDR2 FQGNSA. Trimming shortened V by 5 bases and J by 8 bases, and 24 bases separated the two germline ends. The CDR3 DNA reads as TGTGCCAGCAGCATTTCCCCGACAGTCACTCGGGTAGGCTACACCTTC. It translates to CASSISPTVTRVGYTF.

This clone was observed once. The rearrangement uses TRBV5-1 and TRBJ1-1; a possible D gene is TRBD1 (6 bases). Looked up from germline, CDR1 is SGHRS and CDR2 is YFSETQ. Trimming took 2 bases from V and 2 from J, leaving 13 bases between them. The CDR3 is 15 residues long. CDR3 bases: TGCGCCAGCAGCTTCCAAAACAGGGTTAACACTGAAGCTTTCTTT. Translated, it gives CASSFQNRVNTEAFF.

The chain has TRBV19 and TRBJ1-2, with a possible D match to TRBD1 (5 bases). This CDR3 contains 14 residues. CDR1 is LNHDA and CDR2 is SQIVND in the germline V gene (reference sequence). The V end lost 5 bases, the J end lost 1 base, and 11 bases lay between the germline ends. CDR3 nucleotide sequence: TGTGCCAGTAGTCTATCGGGGGGTAACTATGGCTACACCTTC. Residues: CASSLSGGNYGYTF.

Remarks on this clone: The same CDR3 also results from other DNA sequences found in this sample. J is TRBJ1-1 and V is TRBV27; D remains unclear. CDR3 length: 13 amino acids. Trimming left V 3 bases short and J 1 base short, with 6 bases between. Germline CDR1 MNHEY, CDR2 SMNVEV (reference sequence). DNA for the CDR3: TGTGCCAGCAGTTTTCGGGGGAACACTGAAGCTTTCTTT. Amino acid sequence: CASSFRGNTEAFF.

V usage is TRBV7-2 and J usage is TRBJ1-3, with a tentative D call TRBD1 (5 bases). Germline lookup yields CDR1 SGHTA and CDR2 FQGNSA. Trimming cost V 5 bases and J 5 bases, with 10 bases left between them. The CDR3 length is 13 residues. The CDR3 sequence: CASSQGTRNTIYF. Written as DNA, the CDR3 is TGTGCCAGCAGCCAGGGTACAAGAAACACCATATATTTT.

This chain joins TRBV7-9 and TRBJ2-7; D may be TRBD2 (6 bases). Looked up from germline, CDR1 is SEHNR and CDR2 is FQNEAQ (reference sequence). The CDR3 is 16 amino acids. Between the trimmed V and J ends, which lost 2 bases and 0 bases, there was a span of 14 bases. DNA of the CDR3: TGTGCCAGCAGCTTATTGAGCGGGTTGAGCTCCTACGAGCAGTACTTC. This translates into CASSLLSGLSSYEQYF. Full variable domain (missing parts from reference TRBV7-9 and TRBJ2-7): DTGVSQNPRHKITKRGQNVTFRCDPISEHNRLYWYRQTLGQGPEFLTYFQNEAQLEKSRLLSDRFSAERPKGSFSTLEIQRTEQGDSAMYLCASSLLSGLSSYEQYFGPGTRLTVT.

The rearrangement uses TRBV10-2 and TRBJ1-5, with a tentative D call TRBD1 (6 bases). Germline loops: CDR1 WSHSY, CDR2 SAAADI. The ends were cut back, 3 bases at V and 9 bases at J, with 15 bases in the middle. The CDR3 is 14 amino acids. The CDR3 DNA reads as TGCGCCAGCAGTGAAGCCAGGGGAGAAGCGCCCCAGCATTTT. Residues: CASSEARGEAPQHF.

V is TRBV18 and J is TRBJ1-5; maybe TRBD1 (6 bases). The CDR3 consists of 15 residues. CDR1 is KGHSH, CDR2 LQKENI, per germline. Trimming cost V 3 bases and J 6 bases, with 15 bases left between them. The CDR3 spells CASSPQGSTVQPQHF. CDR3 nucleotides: TGTGCCAGCTCACCTCAGGGGTCAACGGTTCAGCCCCAGCATTTT. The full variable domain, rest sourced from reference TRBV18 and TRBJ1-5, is NAGVMQNPRHLVRRRGQEARLRCSPMKGHSHVYWYRQLPEEGLKFMVYLQKENIIDESGMPKERFSAEFPKEGPSILRIQQVVRGDSAAYFCASSPQGSTVQPQHFGDGTRLSIL.

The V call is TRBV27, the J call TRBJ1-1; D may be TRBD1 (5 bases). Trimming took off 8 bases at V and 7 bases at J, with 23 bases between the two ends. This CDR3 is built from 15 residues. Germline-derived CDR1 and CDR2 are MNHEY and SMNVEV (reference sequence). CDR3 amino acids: CASQRDEAGGIEAFF. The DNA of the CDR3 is TGTGCCAGCCAGCGGGATGAAGCGGGGGGAATTGAAGCTTTCTTT.

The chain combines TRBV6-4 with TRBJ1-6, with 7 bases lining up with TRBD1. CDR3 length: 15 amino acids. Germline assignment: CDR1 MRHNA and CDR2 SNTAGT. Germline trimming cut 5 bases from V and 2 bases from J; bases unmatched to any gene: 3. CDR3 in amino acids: CASSITGAYNSPLHF. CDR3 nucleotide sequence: TGTGCCAGCAGTATTACAGGGGCCTATAATTCACCCCTCCACTTT.

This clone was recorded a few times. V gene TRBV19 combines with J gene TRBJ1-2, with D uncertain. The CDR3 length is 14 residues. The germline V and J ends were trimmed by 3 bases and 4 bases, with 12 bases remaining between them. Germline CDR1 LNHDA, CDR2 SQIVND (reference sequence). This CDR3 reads CASSISPEFYGYTF. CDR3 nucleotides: TGTGCCAGTAGTATCAGCCCGGAGTTCTATGGCTACACCTTC.